The 3 T cell receptor beta chains reported below all come from one sample, sequenced in a study of beta chain features in type 1 diabetes. Expressed TCRB transcripts were sequenced after all isolated RNA was converted to cDNA. Clones were sequenced by immunoSEQ multiplex PCR, and TCRdb holds only the in-frame ones, with some missing. The repertoire has about 99,000 clones, under 30% of them found once; the top ten carry 0.5% to 0.55%. These receptors have no identified antigens. Overall study results and limits: A moderate, significant TCRB CDR3 shortening appeared in type 1 diabetes across four CD4+ subsets.

The sample was central memory CD4+ T cells from blood. The receptors shown here come from a woman under 30 with type 1 diabetes.

There are a few counts of this clone. The V and J genes are TRBV7-2 and TRBJ2-7; 8 nucleotides match TRBD2. Germline V lookup: CDR1 SGHTA, CDR2 FQGNSA. The V gene end was trimmed by 3 bases and the J gene end by 4 bases; junction bases not matched to a gene: 2. The CDR3 spans 13 residues. For the CDR3, the DNA is TGTGCCAGCAGCTTGCGGGGGGTATACGAGCAGTACTTC. Amino acid sequence: CASSLRGVYEQYF. Filled out from reference TRBV7-2 and TRBJ2-7, the complete variable domain reads GAGVSQSPSNKVTEKGKDVELRCDPISGHTALYWYRQSLGQGLEFLIYFQGNSAPDKSGLPSDRFSAERTGGSVSTLTIQRTQQEDSAVYLCASSLRGVYEQYFGPGTRLTVT.

This clone was detected ten times or more. The chain uses TRBV5-6 and TRBJ2-6; D remains ambiguous. CDR1 and CDR2 from the germline V gene are SGHDT and YYEEEE. V lost 4 bases and J 0 bases, leaving 11 bases between the germline ends. This CDR3 is built from 16 residues. This CDR3 is CASSLRSYSGANVLTF. The CDR3 nucleotides read TGTGCCAGCAGCCTGAGATCGTACTCTGGGGCCAACGTCCTGACTTTC.

The chain is built from TRBV19 and TRBJ2-1, with 16 bases matching TRBD2. From germline, CDR1 is LNHDA and CDR2 SQIVND (reference sequence). The ends lost 4 bases at V and 6 bases at J; junction bases unmatched: 12. This CDR3 region has 19 residues. The CDR3 DNA reads TGTGCCAGTAGTACCCTGGGACTAGCGGGAGGGCCTACGGGCAATGAGCAGTTCTTC. This encodes CASSTLGLAGGPTGNEQFF.